The 11 T cell receptor beta chains listed next were all sequenced from one sample in a study of lymphopenia after photon versus proton radiotherapy. The table came from immunoSEQ multiplex PCR; TCRdb's copy has only in-frame clones and leaves some out. The sample carries about 83,000 clones, about 83% recorded once. Source: peripheral blood, taken from a patient treated with proton-based radiotherapy. These receptors were collected from a man in his 60s with pancreatic cancer.

The CDR3 coding sequence is TGTGCTAGTGGTTTGGCTAGCGGCCCCTACGAGCAGTACTTC. This encodes CASGLASGPYEQYF. V and J are TRBV12-5 and TRBJ2-7; 7 bases agree with TRBD2. CDR1 and CDR2 (germline): LGHNT, FRNRAP. The CDR3 has 14 amino acids. The trim removed 1 base at V and 2 bases at J, leaving 2 bases unmatched. Full variable domain (missing parts from reference TRBV12-5 and TRBJ2-7): DARVTQTPRHKVTEMGQEVTMRCQPILGHNTVFWYRQTMMQGLELLAYFRNRAPLDDSGMPKDRFSAEMPDATLATLKIQPSEPRDSAVYFCASGLASGPYEQYFGPGTRLTVT.

V is TRBV25-1 and J is TRBJ2-3, with 8 bases identical to TRBD2. CDR1 and CDR2 from the germline V gene are MGHDK and SYGVNS. The CDR3 length is 15 residues. V trimming: 2 bases; J trimming: 4 bases; junction bases outside the gene matches: 5. The CDR3 DNA reads TGTGCCAGCAGTGAAATAGCGGGAAGCGCAGATACGCAGTATTTT. It encodes CASSEIAGSADTQYF.

J is TRBJ1-2 and V is TRBV25-1; no definite D call. Germline V gene data show CDR1 as MGHDK and CDR2 as SYGVNS. This CDR3 has 11 residues. Trimming cost V 9 bases and J 6 bases, with 11 bases left between them. The CDR3 region is CARIVPDGYTF. In nucleotides, the CDR3 is TGTGCCAGAATAGTCCCAGATGGCTACACCTTC.

This sequence joins TRBV5-5 and TRBJ1-4; perhaps TRBD1 as D (5 bases). Trimming cost V 2 bases and J 1 base, with 12 bases left between them. The CDR3 loop spans 16 amino acids. The germline gives CDR1 SGHKS, CDR2 YYEKEE (reference sequence). This CDR3 is CASSLGTGRTNEKLFF. The CDR3 DNA sequence: TGTGCCAGCAGCTTAGGAACAGGTCGAACTAATGAAAAACTGTTTTTT.

This chain links TRBV7-2 with TRBJ2-1, with TRBD2 matching over 12 bases. J lost 3 bases, V lost 6 bases, and 12 bases had no gene match. This CDR3 has 18 residues. From germline, CDR1 is SGHTA and CDR2 FQGNSA. CDR3 residues: CASSRQLAGGGFYNEQFF. DNA for the CDR3: TGTGCCAGCAGTCGTCAACTAGCGGGAGGCGGGTTCTACAATGAGCAGTTCTTC.

This clone was found a few times. The rearrangement joins TRBV28 to TRBJ2-1; TRBD1 matches 9 bases. The germline V gene encodes CDR1 MDHEN and CDR2 SYDVKM. The CDR3 runs to 15 residues. The junction had 11 bases not matched to a gene; V was cut back by 4 bases and J by 10 bases. The DNA for the CDR3 is TGTGCCAGCAGTTCCCCCGGGACAGGGCTACGAGAGCAGTTCTTC. Residues: CASSSPGTGLREQFF.

The J gene is TRBJ1-2, the V gene TRBV2, with D perhaps matching TRBD1 (6 bases). Per the germline V gene, CDR1 is SNHLY and CDR2 is FYNNEI. V lost 6 bases, J lost 0 bases, and 11 bases lay in between. The length of the CDR3 is 14 residues. CDR3 residues: CASRRGQSNYGYTF. The CDR3 DNA follows: TGTGCCAGCAGGAGAGGACAGTCTAACTATGGCTACACCTTC.

The rearrangement joins TRBV2 to TRBJ2-1, with D perhaps TRBD1 or TRBD2 (5 bases each). The CDR3 covers 13 residues. Germline V gene sequence: CDR1 SNHLY, CDR2 FYNNEI. V was cut by 2 bases and J by 12 bases, with 14 bases left in between. In DNA form, the CDR3 reads TGTGCCAGCAGTGAAAGGTCGGGGCAGAGGCAGTTCTTC. Residues: CASSERSGQRQFF.

The rearrangement links TRBV7-3 to TRBJ1-5; tentative D call: TRBD1 (5 bases). This CDR3 has 13 amino acids. Germline lookup yields CDR1 SGHTA and CDR2 FQGTGA. Trimming left V 0 bases short and J 11 bases short, with 11 bases between. The CDR3 here is CASSLTGGQAQHF. CDR3 in DNA: TGTGCCAGCAGCTTAACGGGGGGTCAAGCCCAGCATTTT.

The rearrangement joins TRBV28 to TRBJ1-5; D unresolved. This CDR3 region has 13 residues. Deletions cut 6 bases from V and 0 bases from J, with 6 bases between. Germline assignment: CDR1 MDHEN and CDR2 SYDVKM. The CDR3 DNA reads as TGTGCCAGCAGCCGATATAGCAATCAGCCCCAGCATTTT. Protein product: CASSRYSNQPQHF.

V is TRBV2 and J is TRBJ2-2; D is ambiguous. V lost 6 bases and J lost 6, with 11 bases in between. From germline, CDR1 is SNHLY and CDR2 FYNNEI. This CDR3 has 13 residues. CDR3 DNA: TGTGCCAGCAGAGGAACACGGGCCGGGGAGCTGTTTTTT. Residues: CASRGTRAGELFF.